Here is one TCR beta chain with its context. Its antigen is not yet known. No per-base quality is available; no much larger clone lies one base away. Other DNA sequences of this sample code for an identical CDR3. The entry originates in a study of cytomegalovirus exposure and HLA in healthy donors (dated by TCRdb to the late 2010s). For the study in its entirety: An earlier analysis of around 600 of the donors reported about 290 Gb of sequence data and around 120 million unique TCR beta sequences from some 180 million T cells. Both class I and class II loci were covered by HLA typing, at four-digit resolution. The later analysis used no new phenotypic data to find candidate immune exposures, relying instead on TCR beta sequences and their occurrence across donors. Along with the approximately 700-subject first cohort, a separate validation cohort of some 130 different subjects was used. An early release covering about 600 HLA-typed donors comprised about 290 gigabases of sequencing data and tens of millions of unique TCR sequences. The genetic ancestry cluster associated with self-reported Caucasian donors included around 76% of the 300 to 450 genotyped donors. The study used immunosequencing to profile the T cell repertoires of some 600 subjects and linked those repertoires to cytomegalovirus serostatus. A later analysis re-analyzed previously published TCR beta repertoires from hundreds of donors and added high-resolution HLA genotyping to study TCR occurrence patterns. The study combined high-throughput TCR immunosequencing, statistical association of individual TCRs with disease status, and machine learning to predict cytomegalovirus infection status. All discovery cohort repertoires had been generated using a single sequencing platform. Donor age, sex, ethnicity and CMV serostatus were collected together with the repertoire data. Five DR-DQ haplotypes were handled as single units for association and clustering, since linkage in the cohort was strong. The number of donors typed differed by locus, with 629-630 for A, B, C, DRB1 and DQB1, roughly 520 for DQA1, under 610 for DPA1, and around 430 for DPB1. A later genetic analysis took genome-wide SNP genotypes for about 55% of the 666 donors and used that subset as a discovery cohort. The study was designed to test whether signatures of past pathogen exposure could be identified by cataloging public T cell receptors. An earlier analysis of some 500 of the donors used high-throughput TCR beta sequencing to judge whether each TCR beta V gene segment behaved as functional or pseudogenic. Among some 410 genotyped donors of the cohort, an average of about 240,000 unique TCR beta nucleotide sequences were sequenced per donor, around 20% of them non-productive. The paper's findings and limits, for the study overall: According to the authors, the approach could potentially be generalized to other disease states and immunological phenotypes. Most CMV-associated TCR beta chains appeared to be HLA-restricted in a later analysis, and the HLA associations seemed to be driven largely by CMV exposure. Linkage disequilibrium might explain the correlated functional status among segregating V segments, but an unknown experimental factor could not be ruled out. Because HLA typing was missing for some donors at each locus, association tests included only the typed subset. The 87-base-pair reads could not distinguish some IMGT-functional V segments, including TRBV6-2 and TRBV6-3, so those segments were excluded. A total of roughly 160 TCR beta chains were listed by the study as associated with cytomegalovirus. In a later analysis, TCR association rates were found to vary across HLA loci, with the most associated TCRs seen for DRB1 alleles and the fewest for HLA-C alleles. When HLA alleles, especially DR and DQ, strongly co-occurred, TCR associations were difficult to assign to individual alleles. An earlier analysis of around 500 of the donors showed that most TCR beta V segments appeared in productive rearrangements either about 87% or about 30% of the time, which broadly matched IMGT annotations. In a later analysis, HLA-associated TCR beta chains showed more clonal expansion and lower generation probabilities than non-associated chains that were equally common. The presence/absence analyses assumed that sequencing depth was roughly uniform across donors, and that assumption may not be true. Because counts were too low, some 16 rarely observed V segments, including chromosome 9 orphons, were excluded from the earlier analysis of several hundred of the donors. The only immune exposure information available for the cohort was CMV serostatus. The sequencing pipeline was judged likely to have produced a cluster of highly shared sequence variants as a technical artifact. In both the original and validation cohorts, the classifier was reported to diagnose cytomegalovirus status with high specificity and sensitivity. Most TCR sequences were seen in very few donors, while some public TCRs were found in many individuals. Compared with the roughly 670-donor mean, donors in an Asian-associated ancestry cluster had fewer N-insertions in productive TCRs, according to a later genetic analysis. In a later genetic analysis, a missense DCLRE1C variant was associated with V-gene and J-gene trimming of TCR beta chains, and the association was replicated in an independent cohort. In vitro tests confirmed that a few of the cytomegalovirus-associated TCR beta chains recognize cytomegalovirus antigens. A later analysis associated around 16,000 TCR beta sequences with specific HLA alleles at a false discovery rate of 0.05. According to a later analysis, parvovirus B19, influenza, CMV and Epstein-Barr virus appeared linked to several top co-occurrence clusters. A further reported finding was that TCR beta sequences accurately predicted the HLA-A and HLA-B alleles for most subjects in the first cohort. The cohort was sequenced for TCR beta chains only, and without alpha or paired-chain data the features that could be detected were limited.

The library came from the immunoSEQ multiplex PCR assay. For the multiplex PCR, a mixture combining 60 forward primers for TCR Vbeta segments and 13 reverse primers for TCR Jbeta segments was used. A multiplex PCR assay on genomic DNA amplified the CDR3 region of rearranged TCR beta genes. On the Illumina HiSeq System, the amplified TCR beta libraries were sequenced as 87-base-pair reads. Under the source paper's analysis protocol: A later analysis counted 75 million to 100 million unique TCR beta chains across the roughly 700 repertoires, and some 12 million of these chains were shared by at least two donors. To remove PCR and sequencing errors, raw reads were error-corrected and collapsed into unique sequences using a nearest-neighbor algorithm that merged closely related sequences. V, D and J gene segments were assigned by aligning CDR3 sequences to IMGT reference sequences. For a sequence to be retained, a match of at least six nucleotides to both a V gene segment and a J gene segment was required. A rearrangement counted as productive if the CDR3 had no stop codons and remained in frame with V and J, and every other rearrangement counted as non-productive. Following IMGT convention, CDR3 was defined as the stretch from the second conserved V-encoded cysteine up to the conserved J-encoded phenylalanine. The earlier analysis of 587 of the donors excluded any sequence lacking an unambiguous match to a single V gene segment. An earlier analysis of just under 600 of the donors called V segments functional above 56.7% productive rearrangements and segregating when the between-donor standard deviation exceeded 5%. To diagnose cytomegalovirus status from the catalog of TCR beta chain sequences, a statistical classification framework was built. A later analysis assigned V and J genes by comparing TCR nucleotide sequences with IMGT/GENE-DB human TR gene sequences. Using the TCRdist pipeline, a later analysis assigned CDR3 sequences along with most-parsimonious VDJ recombination scenarios. A later analysis defined each TCR beta chain by its CDR3 amino acid sequence plus V-gene family, and excluded reads lacking a unique V-gene family. In a later analysis, 450 to 600 highly shared, low-generation-probability nucleotide sequences were removed to address suspected cross-contamination and a sequencing artifact. A later analysis calculated a clonal expansion index for each public chain from normalized within-repertoire ranks of inferred template counts. In a later analysis, generation probabilities were computed with a VDJ recombination model fitted to out-of-frame rearrangements, and the resulting probabilities were checked against IGoR. Hypergeometric tests were used in a later analysis to score TCR-TCR, TCR-HLA and TCR-CMV co-occurrence, with a repertoire-size bias correction applied to the TCR pairs. To estimate false discovery rates, a later analysis permuted the HLA or CMV assignments 20 times. In a later analysis, co-occurring TCRs were grouped using DBSCAN, and TCRdist sequence similarity was added for clustering within HLA-allele-positive subsets. Repertoires with fewer than 30,000 or more than 120,000 public chains were left out of co-occurrence clustering, as were four to six repertoires with anomalous nucleotide sharing. Sourced from immuneACCESS, this table was stored by TCRdb with only in-frame sequences that have V and J called. A share of the clones is absent; for the studies checked, an unresolved V gene accounts for under half, and the remainder has no known explanation. The D gene and trimming were derived from the DNA, and the V and J assignments and clone size from that table. The sample table contains around 160,000 clones; only one count was recorded for roughly 80% of them. The ten biggest clones cover roughly 7.8% of the sample.

Relative to germline, V is missing 4 bases and J is missing 1 base, with 1 base of the junction outside any gene match. From its cysteine to its phenylalanine, the CDR3 spans 14 amino acids. Of all the DNA, just the CDR3 is kept, 42 bases in frame from base 1. CDR1 is given as LNHDA and CDR2 as SQIVND, both from the germline V gene (reference sequence). The cohort was made up of approximately 670 healthy bone marrow donors. At the time of sampling, all cohort members were nominally healthy, though unrecorded immune exposures were likely present. The donor tested CMV seropositive and was one of the 289 seropositive cohort members. Each donor provided a peripheral blood sample, and peripheral blood mononuclear cells were used for TCR beta sequencing. The Qiagen DNeasy Blood Extraction Kit was used to extract genomic DNA from the blood cell samples.

Sequenced sample: PBMCs. Recombination joined TRBV19 with TRBJ1-1; 9 central bases correspond to TRBD1. The clonotype was recovered from a woman in her 40s in good health and CMV-seropositive. The CDR3 in this case is CASSTGQGNTEAFF. Read as DNA, the sequence is TGTGCCAGTAGTACGGGACAGGGGAACACTGAAGCTTTCTTT.